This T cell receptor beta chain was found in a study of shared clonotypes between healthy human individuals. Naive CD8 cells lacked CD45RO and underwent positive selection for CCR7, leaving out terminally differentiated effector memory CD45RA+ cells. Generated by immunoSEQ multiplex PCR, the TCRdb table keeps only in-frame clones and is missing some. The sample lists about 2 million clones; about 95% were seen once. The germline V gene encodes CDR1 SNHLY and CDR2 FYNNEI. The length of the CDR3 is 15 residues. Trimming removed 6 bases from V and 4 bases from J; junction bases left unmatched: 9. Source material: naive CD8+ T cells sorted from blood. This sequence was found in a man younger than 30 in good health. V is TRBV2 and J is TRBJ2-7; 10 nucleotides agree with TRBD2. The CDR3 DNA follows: TGTGCCAGCAGGGACATAGCGGGGGGTTTTTACGAGCAGTACTTC. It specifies CASRDIAGGFYEQYF.